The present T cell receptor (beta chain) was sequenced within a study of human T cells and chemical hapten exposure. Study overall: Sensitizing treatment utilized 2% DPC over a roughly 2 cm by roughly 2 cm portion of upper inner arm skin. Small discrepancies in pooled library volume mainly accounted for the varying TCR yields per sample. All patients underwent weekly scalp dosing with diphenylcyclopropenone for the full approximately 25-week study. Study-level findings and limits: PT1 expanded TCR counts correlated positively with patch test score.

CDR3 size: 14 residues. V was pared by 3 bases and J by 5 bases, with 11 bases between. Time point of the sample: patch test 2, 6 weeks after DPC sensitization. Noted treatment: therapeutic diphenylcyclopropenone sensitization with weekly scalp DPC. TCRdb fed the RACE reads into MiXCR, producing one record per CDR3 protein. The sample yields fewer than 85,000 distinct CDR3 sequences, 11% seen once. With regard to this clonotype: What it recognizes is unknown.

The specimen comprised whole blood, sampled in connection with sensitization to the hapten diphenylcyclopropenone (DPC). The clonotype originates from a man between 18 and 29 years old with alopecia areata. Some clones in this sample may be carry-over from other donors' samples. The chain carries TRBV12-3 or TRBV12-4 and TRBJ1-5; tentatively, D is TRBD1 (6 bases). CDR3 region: CASSFAGQYQPQHF. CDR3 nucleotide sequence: TGTGCCAGCAGTTTCGCAGGACAGTATCAGCCCCAGCATTTT.